The clone carrying this T cell receptor (beta chain) was picked up a small number of times. TCRdb re-called the PCR reads through MiXCR, storing one row per CDR3 protein. The profile shows approximately 630,000 distinct CDR3 sequences, 25% of them singletons. These data come from a study of molecular identifiers for immune sequencing clone quantification. Sequenced: naive CD8+ T cells from blood, with Jurkat cell RNA spiked in. Subset defined: FACS-sorted CD8+CD4-CCR7+CD45RA+ naive T cells. This receptor was taken from a human donor in good health. Some libraries in this study had Jurkat cell RNA spiked in.

This chain's CDR3 is CATRTGWDNDGETQYF. CDR3 DNA sequence: TGTGCCACCAGGACAGGGTGGGACAATGACGGAGAGACCCAGTACTTC. This chain links TRBV24-1 with TRBJ2-5, with 7 nucleotides matching TRBD1. CDR1 is KGHDR, CDR2 SFDVKD, per germline. This CDR3 spans 16 amino acids. V gave up 7 bases and J gave up 4 bases; unmatched junction bases: 14.